The 3 T cell receptor beta chains reported below all come from one sample, sequenced in a study of cytomegalovirus exposure and HLA in healthy donors (TCRdb year 2017). Receptors were amplified or captured by the immunoSEQ multiplex PCR assay. A mixture of 60 forward primers for TCR Vbeta segments and 13 reverse primers for TCR Jbeta segments was used in the multiplex PCR. Not all clones reach the TCRdb copy of this immuneACCESS table, which keeps in-frame sequences only. Checked studies attribute under half of the gap to unresolved V genes and leave the rest unexplained. The sample has 140,000 or so clones on record, around 73% of them singletons. The ten largest make up 2.5% to 3% of the sample. Sequencing was performed on PBMCs. All receptors derive from a female donor in good health and CMV-seronegative.

A remark on this clone: A read error may account for a junction end that differs from germline. The chain joins TRBV20-1 to TRBJ2-3, with D possibly being TRBD2 (7 bases). Germline V gene lookup returns CDR1 DFQATT and CDR2 SNEGSKA (reference sequence). CDR3 size: 11 residues. Here the CDR3 reads CSARDSGGGRF. The CDR3 DNA follows: TGCAGTGCTAGAGATAGTGGGGGGGGGCGTTTT.

A single count supports this clone. The sample carries other DNA sequences with the same CDR3. The chain is built from TRBV29-1 and TRBJ1-2; D unresolved. The CDR3 runs 15 residues. Trimming removed 1 base at V and 5 bases at J, with 17 bases between. Looked up from germline, CDR1 is SQVTM and CDR2 is ANQGSEA. The CDR3 nucleotides read TGCAGCGTTGAAGCAACCCCCGGTTTATTTTATGGCTACACCTTC. This translates into CSVEATPGLFYGYTF. The full variable domain, in which reference TRBV29-1 and TRBJ1-2 provide the parts outside the CDR3, is SAVISQKPSRDICQRGTSLTIQCQVDSQVTMMFWYRQQPGQSLTLIATANQGSEATYESGFVIDKFPISRPNLTFSTLTVSNMSPEDSSIYLCSVEATPGLFYGYTFGSGTRLTVV.

The chain employs TRBV6-5 and TRBJ1-6, with 8 nucleotides matching TRBD1. Trimming at V came to 9 bases and at J to 0 bases, leaving 4 bases not matched to a gene. The CDR3 extends over 15 amino acids. From germline, CDR1 is MNHEY and CDR2 SVGAGI. The CDR3 spells CARDRESSYNSPLHF. CDR3 DNA: TGTGCCAGGGACAGGGAGAGCTCCTATAATTCACCCCTCCACTTT.